The sample holds many counts of the clone carrying this T cell receptor (beta chain). What it binds is unknown. This specimen belongs to a study of T-cell reconstitution after alpha-beta-depleted transplantation in children. Broader study findings: Approximately two months post-transplant, alpha-beta T cells reportedly originated from several hundred expanded graft clones. Diversity of TCRbeta at day 60 was high in some patients, arising from surviving recipient T cells and thymic progenitors. A year post-transplant, T-cell counts and diversity derived mostly from newly produced T cells.

Unique molecular identifiers were incorporated when the TCRbeta library was constructed. MiXCR, applied by TCRdb to the PCR reads, yields one record per CDR3 protein. Altogether 600,000 to 800,000 distinct CDR3 sequences are present, around 14% being singletons, with the ten largest covering 0.79%. CDR3 length equals 16 residues. V gave up 0 bases and J gave up 5 bases; unmatched junction bases: 12. Germline-derived CDR1 and CDR2 are DFQATT and SNEGSKA (reference sequence). The chain employs TRBV20-1 and TRBJ1-2; 7 bases match TRBD1. The clonotype was recovered from a girl aged 2-10 years with congenital amegakaryocytic thrombocytopenia, due to receive a stem cell transplant. The sample was PBMCs, taken before TCRalphabeta/CD19-depleted stem cell transplant. This chain's CDR3 is CSARDPRRGVSYGYTF. The CDR3 region has the DNA TGCAGTGCTAGAGATCCCCGCAGGGGGGTATCGTATGGCTACACCTTC.